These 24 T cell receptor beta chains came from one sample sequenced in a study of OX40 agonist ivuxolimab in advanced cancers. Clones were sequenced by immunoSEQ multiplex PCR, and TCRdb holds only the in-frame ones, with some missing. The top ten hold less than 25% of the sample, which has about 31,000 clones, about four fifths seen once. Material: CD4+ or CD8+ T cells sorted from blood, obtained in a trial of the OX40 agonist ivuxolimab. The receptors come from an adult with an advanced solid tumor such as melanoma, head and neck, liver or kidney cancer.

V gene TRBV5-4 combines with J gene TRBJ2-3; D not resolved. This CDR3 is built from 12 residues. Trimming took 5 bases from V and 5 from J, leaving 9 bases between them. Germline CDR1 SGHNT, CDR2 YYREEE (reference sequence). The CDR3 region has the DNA TGTGCCAGCAGTGACTGGGTAGATACGCAGTATTTT. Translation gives CASSDWVDTQYF.

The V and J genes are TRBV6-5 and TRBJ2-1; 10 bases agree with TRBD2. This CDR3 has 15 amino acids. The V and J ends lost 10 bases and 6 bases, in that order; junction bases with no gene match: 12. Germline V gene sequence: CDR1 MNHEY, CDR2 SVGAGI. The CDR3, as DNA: TGTGCCACCTCGGGCCCTAGCGGGGGACGCAATGAGCAGTTCTTC. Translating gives CATSGPSGGRNEQFF.

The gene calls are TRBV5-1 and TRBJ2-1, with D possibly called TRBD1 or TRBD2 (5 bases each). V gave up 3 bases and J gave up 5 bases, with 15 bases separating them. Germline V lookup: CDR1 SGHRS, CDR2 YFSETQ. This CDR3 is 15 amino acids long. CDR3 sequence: CASSSRGLGNNEQFF. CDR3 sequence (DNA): TGCGCCAGCAGCTCCCGGGGCCTAGGCAACAATGAGCAGTTCTTC. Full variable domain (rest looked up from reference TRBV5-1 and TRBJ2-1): KAGVTQTPRYLIKTRGQQVTLSCSPISGHRSVSWYQQTPGQGLQFLFEYFSETQRNKGNFPGRFSGRQFSNSRSEMNVSTLELGDSALYLCASSSRGLGNNEQFFGPGTRLTVL.

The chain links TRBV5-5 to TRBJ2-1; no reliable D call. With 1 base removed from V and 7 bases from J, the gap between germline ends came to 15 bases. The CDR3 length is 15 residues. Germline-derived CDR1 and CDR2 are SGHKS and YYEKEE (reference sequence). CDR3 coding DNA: TGTGCCAGCAGCTTGCAAAACGGTGCTGGTAATGAGCAGTTCTTC. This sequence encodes CASSLQNGAGNEQFF. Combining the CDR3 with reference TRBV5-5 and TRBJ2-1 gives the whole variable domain DAGVTQSPTHLIKTRGQQVTLRCSPISGHKSVSWYQQVLGQGPQFIFQYYEKEERGRGNFPDRFSARQFPNYSSELNVNALLLGDSALYLCASSLQNGAGNEQFFGPGTRLTVL.

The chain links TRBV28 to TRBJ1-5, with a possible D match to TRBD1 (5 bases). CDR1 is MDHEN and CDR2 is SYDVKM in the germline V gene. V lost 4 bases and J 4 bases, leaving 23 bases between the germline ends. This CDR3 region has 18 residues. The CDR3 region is CASSSLGVWRNQNQPQHF. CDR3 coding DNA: TGTGCCAGCAGTTCCTTAGGGGTTTGGCGGAACCAGAATCAGCCCCAGCATTTT.

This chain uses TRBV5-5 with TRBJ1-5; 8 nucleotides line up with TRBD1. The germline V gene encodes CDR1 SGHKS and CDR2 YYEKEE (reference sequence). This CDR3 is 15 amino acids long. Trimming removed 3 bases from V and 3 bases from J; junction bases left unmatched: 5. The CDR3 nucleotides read TGTGCCAGCAGCTCTCAGGGGGCTAACAATCAGCCCCAGCATTTT. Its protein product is CASSSQGANNQPQHF.

In DNA form, the CDR3 reads TGTGCCAGCAGTCCCTCCCGCGGTCAGCCCCAGCATTTT. Its protein is CASSPSRGQPQHF. The chain joins TRBV27 to TRBJ1-5; D call uncertain. The CDR3 is made up of 13 amino acids. From germline, CDR1 is MNHEY and CDR2 SMNVEV (reference sequence). V was shortened by 5 bases and J by 6 bases, with 11 bases between the two germline ends.

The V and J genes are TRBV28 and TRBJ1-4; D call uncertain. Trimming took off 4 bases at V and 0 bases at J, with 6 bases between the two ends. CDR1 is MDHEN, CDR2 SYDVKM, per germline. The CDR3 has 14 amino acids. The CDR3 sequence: CASSSFTTNEKLFF. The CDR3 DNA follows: TGTGCCAGCAGTTCCTTTACAACTAATGAAAAACTGTTTTTT.

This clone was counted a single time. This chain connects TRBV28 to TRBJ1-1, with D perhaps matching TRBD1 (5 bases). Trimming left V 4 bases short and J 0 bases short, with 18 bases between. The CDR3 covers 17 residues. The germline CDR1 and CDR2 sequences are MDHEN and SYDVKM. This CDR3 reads CASSSIGQGVLNTEAFF. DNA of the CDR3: TGTGCCAGCAGTTCAATCGGGCAAGGGGTCTTGAACACTGAAGCTTTCTTT. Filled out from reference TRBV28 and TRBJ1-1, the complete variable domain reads DVKVTQSSRYLVKRTGEKVFLECVQDMDHENMFWYRQDPGLGLRLIYFSYDVKMKEKGDIPEGYSVSREKKERFSLILESASTNQTSMYLCASSSIGQGVLNTEAFFGQGTRLTVV.

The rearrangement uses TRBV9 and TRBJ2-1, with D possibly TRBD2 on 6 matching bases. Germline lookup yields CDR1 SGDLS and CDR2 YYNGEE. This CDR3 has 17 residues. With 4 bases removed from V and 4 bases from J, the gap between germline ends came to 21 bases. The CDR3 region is CASSPWDFVSGYNEQFF. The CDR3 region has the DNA TGTGCCAGCAGCCCCTGGGACTTCGTTTCGGGTTACAATGAGCAGTTCTTC. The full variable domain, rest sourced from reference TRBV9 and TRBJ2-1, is DSGVTQTPKHLITATGQRVTLRCSPRSGDLSVYWYQQSLDQGLQFLIQYYNGEERAKGNILERFSAQQFPDLHSELNLSSLELGDSALYFCASSPWDFVSGYNEQFFGPGTRLTVL.

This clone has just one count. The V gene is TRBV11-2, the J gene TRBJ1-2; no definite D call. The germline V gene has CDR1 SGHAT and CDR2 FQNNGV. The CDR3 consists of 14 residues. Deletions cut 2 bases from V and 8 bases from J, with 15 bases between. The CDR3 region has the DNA TGTGCCAGCAGCTTACTTCAGGACGGCTTAGGCTACACCTTC. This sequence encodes CASSLLQDGLGYTF.

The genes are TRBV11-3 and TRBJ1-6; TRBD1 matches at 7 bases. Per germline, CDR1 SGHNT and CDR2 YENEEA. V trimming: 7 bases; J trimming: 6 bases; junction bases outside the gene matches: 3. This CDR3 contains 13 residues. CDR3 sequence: CASTGTANSPLHF. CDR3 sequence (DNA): TGTGCCAGCACCGGGACAGCTAATTCACCCCTCCACTTT.

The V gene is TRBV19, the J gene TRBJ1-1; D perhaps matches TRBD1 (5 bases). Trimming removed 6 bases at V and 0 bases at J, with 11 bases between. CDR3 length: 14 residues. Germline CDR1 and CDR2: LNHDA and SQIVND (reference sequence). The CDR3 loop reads CASRAGRMNTEAFF. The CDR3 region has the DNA TGTGCCAGTAGAGCGGGACGGATGAACACTGAAGCTTTCTTT.

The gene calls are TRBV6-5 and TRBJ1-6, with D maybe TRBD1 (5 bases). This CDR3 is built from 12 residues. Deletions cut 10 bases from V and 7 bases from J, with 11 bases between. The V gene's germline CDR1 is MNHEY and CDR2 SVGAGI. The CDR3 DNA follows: TGTGCCACCCGACGGACAAATTCACCCCTCCACTTT. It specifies CATRRTNSPLHF.

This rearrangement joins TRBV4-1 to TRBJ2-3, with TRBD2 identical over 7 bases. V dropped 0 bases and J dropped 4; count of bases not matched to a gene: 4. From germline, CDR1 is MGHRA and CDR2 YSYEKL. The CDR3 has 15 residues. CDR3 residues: CASSQDKLASDTQYF. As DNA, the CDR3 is TGCGCCAGCAGCCAAGATAAACTAGCGTCAGATACGCAGTATTTT.

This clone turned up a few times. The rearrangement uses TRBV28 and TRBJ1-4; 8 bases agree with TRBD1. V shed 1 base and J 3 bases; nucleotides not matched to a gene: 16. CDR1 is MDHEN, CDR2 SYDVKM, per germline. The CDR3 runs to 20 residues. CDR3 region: CASSLFVGLGQVEPNEKLFF. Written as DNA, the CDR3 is TGTGCCAGCAGTTTATTTGTGGGCTTGGGACAGGTGGAACCTAATGAAAAACTGTTTTTT.

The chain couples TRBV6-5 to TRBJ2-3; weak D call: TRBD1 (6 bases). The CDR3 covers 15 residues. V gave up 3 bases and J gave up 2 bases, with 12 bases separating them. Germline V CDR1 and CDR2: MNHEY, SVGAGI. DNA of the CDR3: TGTGCCAGCAGTTATCGGACAGACGCCACAGATACGCAGTATTTT. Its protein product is CASSYRTDATDTQYF.

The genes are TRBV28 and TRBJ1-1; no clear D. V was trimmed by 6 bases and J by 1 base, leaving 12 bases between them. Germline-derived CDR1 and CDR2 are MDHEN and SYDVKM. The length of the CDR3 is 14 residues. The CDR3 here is CASSQRNRNTEAFF. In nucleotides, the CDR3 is TGTGCCAGCAGCCAAAGAAATAGGAACACTGAAGCTTTCTTT.

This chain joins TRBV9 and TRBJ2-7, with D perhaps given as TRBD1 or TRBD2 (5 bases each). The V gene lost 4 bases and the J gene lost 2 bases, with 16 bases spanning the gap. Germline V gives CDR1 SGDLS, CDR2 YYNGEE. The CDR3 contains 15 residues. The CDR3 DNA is TGTGCCAGCAGCATCGGGACGGGCCGAACCTACGAGCAGTACTTC. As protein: CASSIGTGRTYEQYF.

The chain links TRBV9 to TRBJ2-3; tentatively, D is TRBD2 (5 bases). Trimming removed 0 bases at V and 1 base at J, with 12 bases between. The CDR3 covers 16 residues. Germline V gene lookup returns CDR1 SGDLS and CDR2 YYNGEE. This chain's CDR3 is CASSVGRKKGTDTQYF. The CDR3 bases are TGTGCCAGCAGCGTAGGGAGGAAGAAGGGCACAGATACGCAGTATTTT.

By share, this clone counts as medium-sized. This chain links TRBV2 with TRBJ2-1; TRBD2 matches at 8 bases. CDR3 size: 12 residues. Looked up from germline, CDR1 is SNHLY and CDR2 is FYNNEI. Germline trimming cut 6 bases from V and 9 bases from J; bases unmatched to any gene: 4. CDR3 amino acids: CASSRLATEQFF. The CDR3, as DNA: TGTGCCAGCAGCAGACTAGCGACTGAGCAGTTCTTC.

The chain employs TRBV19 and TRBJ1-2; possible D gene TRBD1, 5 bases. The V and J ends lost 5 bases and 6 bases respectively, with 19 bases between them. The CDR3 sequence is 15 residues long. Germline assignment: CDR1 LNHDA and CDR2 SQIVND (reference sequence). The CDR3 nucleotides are TGTGCCAGTAGTCCGCTCCAGGGACCTAGGGATGGCTACACCTTC. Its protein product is CASSPLQGPRDGYTF.

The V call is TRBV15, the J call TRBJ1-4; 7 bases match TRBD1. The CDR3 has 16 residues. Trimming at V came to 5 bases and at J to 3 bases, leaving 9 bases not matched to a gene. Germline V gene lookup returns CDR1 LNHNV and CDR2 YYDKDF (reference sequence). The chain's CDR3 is CATSSRTGVANEKLFF. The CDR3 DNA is TGTGCCACCAGCTCGCGGACAGGCGTCGCTAATGAAAAACTGTTTTTT.

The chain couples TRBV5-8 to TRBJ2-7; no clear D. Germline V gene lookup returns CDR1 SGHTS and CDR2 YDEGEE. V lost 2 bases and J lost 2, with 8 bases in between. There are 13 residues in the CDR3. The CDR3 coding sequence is TGTGCCAGCAGCTTTACAGTTACCTACGAGCAGTACTTC. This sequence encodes CASSFTVTYEQYF.